This T cell receptor beta chain was documented in a study of shared clonotypes between healthy human individuals. In the study overall: Each donor contributed plates that comprised three CD4 naive, three CD4 memory, two CD8 naive and one CD8 memory. Study-wide results and caveats: Clonotype sharing across a handful of donors was observed for around 5% of naive CD4 clonotypes.

Concerning this clone: Its antigen is as yet unknown.

Generated by immunoSEQ multiplex PCR, the TCRdb table keeps only in-frame clones and is missing some. The sample lists 2,500,000 or so clones, 90% to 95% occurring once. V was pared by 2 bases and J by 1 base, with 19 bases between. The germline V gene has CDR1 SGHRS and CDR2 YFSETQ. This CDR3 is 18 amino acids long. The chain is built from TRBV5-1 and TRBJ2-1; D perhaps matches TRBD2 (6 bases). Source material: naive CD4+ T cells from PBMCs. Specified subset: CD45RA+ positively selected. The TCR sequence derives from a man aged 18 to 29 in good health. Some clones in this sample may be carry-over from other donors' samples. The CDR3 is CASSFTSLADPSYNEQFF. The DNA of the CDR3 is TGCGCCAGCAGCTTCACCTCCTTAGCGGACCCTTCCTACAATGAGCAGTTCTTC.